This TCR beta chain was found in a study of T cell responses to AZD1222 COVID-19 vaccine (dated by TCRdb to the early 2020s). As for the study more broadly: AZD1222 recipients with second doses at about 4 weeks or about 12 weeks were pooled, because spike-specific TCR depth and breadth did not differ between schedules. Trial participants were enrolled into age subgroups of 18-55, 56-69 and 70-plus years, which contained approximately 150, 28 and 58 TCR-sequenced participants, respectively. TCR sequencing covered approximately 230 trial participants: some 210 given two doses of AZD1222 and 26 given two doses of MenACWY control vaccine. Study-wide conclusions, independent of this receptor: Most participants were white British and females outnumbered males, and the authors suggested that clonal diversity may have been underestimated. The whole spike protein was spanned by vaccine-associated CD4 TCRs, and dominant responses were seen in regions 160-218 and 743-854. Nearly half of unique spike-specific TCRs reportedly recognized epitopes outside regions mutated in the B.1.351 and B.1.1.7 variants. In the small 56-69-year group, the increase in depth fell short of significance, most likely because of low power. Spike-specific TCR breadth and depth rose significantly after two AZD1222 doses compared with day 0 and with MenACWY recipients. No day 14 peak-response samples were available, so repertoires were characterized only after the peak T cell response. Only six AZD1222 recipients were SARS-CoV-2 seropositive at baseline, limiting conclusions about previously exposed vaccinees.

The CDR3 regions of human TCRbeta chains were analyzed by immunosequencing. The original pipeline was this. TCRs in the repertoires were matched against a reference library of SARS-CoV-2-specific TCRs that had been generated with the MIRA antigen-specificity platform. Breadth meant the fraction of unique TCRs that were SARS-CoV-2-associated, whereas depth meant the fraction of total T cells that were SARS-CoV-2-associated. Using the MIRA data, each spike-specific TCR was assigned both to the spike region to which the TCR was reactive and to a CD4 or CD8 class. Log10-transformed breadth and depth values were compared by one-way ANOVA with Sidak's multiple comparisons tests. TCRdb provides this immuneACCESS table in a form limited to in-frame rearrangements. Some clones are lacking; in checked studies, under half of them reflect an unresolved V gene, and why the rest are absent is not known. V, J and clone size derive from that table, while D and trimming were established from the DNA sequence. Recorded for this sample are around 140,000 clones; around 89% of them occurred a single time. Just over 5% of the sample rests with the top ten.

The sample's time point label is to be understood as: baseline before first vaccination. The vaccinee samples were drawn from two UK trials, COV001 and COV002, one of which was a single-blind randomized controlled phase 2/3 trial testing AZD1222 (ChAdOx1 nCoV-19) in healthy adults. For TCRbeta chain sequencing, PBMC samples were collected from trial participants at day 0 and at day 28 after the second dose. Trimming costs V 5 bases and J 6 bases, and their ends lie 17 bases apart. Reading from cysteine to phenylalanine, the CDR3 counts 14 amino acids. Only the CDR3 portion is preserved as DNA: 42 bases, with reading frame beginning at the first base. From the germline V gene (reference sequence), CDR1 is SEHNR and CDR2 is FQNEAQ. About this clone: It lacks a known antigen. Within one base of it there is no much larger clone, and no base qualities were kept.

The clonotype was recovered from an adult in good health. Sequencing used peripheral blood, obtained on day 0 of AZD1222 vaccination. The chain is assembled from TRBV7-9 and TRBJ2-7; 6 matching bases give a weak D call of TRBD1. The base sequence is TGTGCCAGCAGCGACCGGGACACGGGTCCCGAGCAGTACTTC. It is translated as CASSDRDTGPEQYF.